This T cell receptor (beta chain) was identified in a study of shared clonotypes between healthy human individuals. Trimming cost V 1 base and J 3 bases, with 9 bases left between them. CDR1 and CDR2 (germline): GTSNPN, SVGIG (reference sequence). The length of the CDR3 is 14 residues. Only in-frame clones appear in the TCRdb table, and some are missing; sequencing was by immunoSEQ multiplex PCR. This sample carries some 2 million clones, roughly 96% of them seen once, and the ten largest clones take roughly 0.13%. Only Caucasian adults living in Nashville, Tennessee made up the donor group. The chain employs TRBV30 and TRBJ1-4; a weak D match, TRBD1 (5 bases). The sequence was obtained from a man between 18 and 35 years old in good health. Specimen: naive CD4+ T cells sorted from blood. Subset noted: CD45RA+ positively selected. CDR3 in DNA: TGTGCCTGGAGTGGGGGGTACTCTAATGAAAAACTGTTTTTT. Translated, it gives CAWSGGYSNEKLFF. The variable domain in full, with the rest retrieved from reference TRBV30 and TRBJ1-4, is SQTIHQWPATLVQPVGSPLSLECTVEGTSNPNLYWYRQAAGRGLQLLFYSVGIGQISSEVPQNLSASRPQDRQFILSSKKLLLSDSGFYLCAWSGGYSNEKLFFGSGTQLSVL.